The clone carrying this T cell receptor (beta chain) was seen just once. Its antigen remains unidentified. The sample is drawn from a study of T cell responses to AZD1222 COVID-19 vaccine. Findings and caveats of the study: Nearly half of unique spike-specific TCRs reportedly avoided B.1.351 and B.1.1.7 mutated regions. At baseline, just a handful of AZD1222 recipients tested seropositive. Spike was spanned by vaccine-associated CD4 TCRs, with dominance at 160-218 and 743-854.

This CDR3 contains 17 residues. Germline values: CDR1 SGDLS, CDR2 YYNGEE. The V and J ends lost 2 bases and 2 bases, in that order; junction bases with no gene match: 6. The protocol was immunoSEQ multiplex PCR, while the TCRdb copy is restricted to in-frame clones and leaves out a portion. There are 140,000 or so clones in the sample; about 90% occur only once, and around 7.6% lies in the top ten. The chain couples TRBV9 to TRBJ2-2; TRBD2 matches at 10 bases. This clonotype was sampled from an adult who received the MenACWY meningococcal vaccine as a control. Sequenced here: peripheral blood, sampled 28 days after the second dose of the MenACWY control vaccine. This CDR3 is CASSVSGRVANTGELFF. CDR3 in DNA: TGTGCCAGCAGCGTCAGCGGGAGGGTAGCAAACACCGGGGAGCTGTTTTTT. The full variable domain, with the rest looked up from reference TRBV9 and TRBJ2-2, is DSGVTQTPKHLITATGQRVTLRCSPRSGDLSVYWYQQSLDQGLQFLIQYYNGEERAKGNILERFSAQQFPDLHSELNLSSLELGDSALYFCASSVSGRVANTGELFFGEGSRLTVL.